These 10 T cell receptor beta chains share one sample of origin, sequenced in a study of blood T cell repertoires in COVID-19 (TCRdb year 2020). Library preparation was by the immunoSEQ multiplex PCR assay. TCRdb mirrors the immuneACCESS table, restricted to in-frame sequences. Some clones are absent from its copies; in checked studies, under half trace to an unresolved V gene, and the reason for the others is unknown. This sample has 130,000 to 150,000 clones in its table, and 80% to 90% of those were observed once. The top ten hold roughly 4% of the sample. Sequenced material: peripheral blood. Receptors were obtained from a woman in her forties with acute or convalescent COVID-19.

The chain combines TRBV9 with TRBJ2-1; D gene ambiguous. Germline V CDR1 and CDR2: SGDLS, YYNGEE. Trimming removed 0 bases at V and 4 bases at J, with 11 bases between. The CDR3 is 15 residues long. The CDR3 spells CASSVDPNRYNEQFF. The CDR3 bases are TGTGCCAGCAGCGTAGACCCGAACAGATACAATGAGCAGTTCTTC.

A word on this clone: Other nucleotide sequences from this sample produce the same CDR3. This chain connects TRBV12-3 or TRBV12-4 to TRBJ1-2; D is possibly TRBD1 (6 bases). CDR3 length: 13 amino acids. V lost 3 bases and J lost 4, with 9 bases in between. CDR3 loop: CASSLTGGYGYTF. CDR3 nucleotide sequence: TGTGCCAGCAGTTTGACAGGTGGCTATGGCTACACCTTC.

V gene TRBV4-3 combines with J gene TRBJ1-1; no definite D call. Trimming removed 4 bases at V and 4 bases at J, with 13 bases between. Germline-derived CDR1 and CDR2 are LGHNA and YSLEER. This CDR3 region has 14 residues. The CDR3, as DNA: TGCGCCAGCAGCCCGAGGAGTGAGAGCACTGAAGCTTTCTTT. Residues: CASSPRSESTEAFF.

Concerning this clone: Relative to the germline gene, one junction end is altered; a read error may explain this. This chain connects TRBV20-1 to TRBJ1-2, with D perhaps TRBD1 (5 bases). The V gene's germline CDR1 is DFQATT and CDR2 SNEGSKA (reference sequence). This CDR3 has 11 residues. Here the CDR3 DNA reads TGCAGTGCTAGAGATCAGGGTTGGCAGTCTTTC. Protein: CSARDQGWQSF.

The chain links TRBV24-1 to TRBJ2-5; 11 bases line up with TRBD1. The CDR3 sequence is 17 residues long. Unmatched junction bases numbered 7, after V lost 0 bases and J lost 5 bases. Germline CDR1 and CDR2: KGHDR and SFDVKD. CDR3 in amino acids: CATSDLLGQGDPETQYF. The CDR3 region has the DNA TGTGCCACCAGTGATTTGTTGGGACAGGGGGACCCCGAGACCCAGTACTTC.

The chain has TRBV7-9 and TRBJ1-5; 10 bases map to TRBD1. Germline V gene data show CDR1 as SEHNR and CDR2 as FQNEAQ (reference sequence). This CDR3 is built from 17 residues. Trimming at V came to 5 bases and at J to 3 bases, leaving 10 bases not matched to a gene. The CDR3 DNA follows: TGTGCCAGCAGCCTAATCCCGGGACAGGGGAACAATCAGCCCCAGCATTTT. Amino acid sequence: CASSLIPGQGNNQPQHF.

This clone showed up just a few times. The J gene is TRBJ1-1, the V gene TRBV5-3; TRBD1 matches at 9 bases. TRBV5-3 is given ORF status, its function remaining uncertain. This CDR3 has 14 residues. Unmatched junction bases numbered 10, after V lost 6 bases and J lost 7 bases. Written as DNA, the CDR3 is TGTGCCAGAAAACAGGGGGCGCGGTTCGGTGAAGCTTTCTTT. It yields the protein CARKQGARFGEAFF.

This clone was recorded once. The genes are TRBV6-2 or TRBV6-3 and TRBJ1-5; D unclear. Trimming cost V 5 bases and J 5 bases, with 7 bases left between them. The CDR3 has 12 amino acids. CDR1 and CDR2 from the germline V gene are MNHEY and SVGEGT. CDR3 coding DNA: TGTGCCAGCAGTGAGGGTTATCAGCCCCAGCATTTT. Protein: CASSEGYQPQHF.

V and J are TRBV5-1 and TRBJ2-7; 7 bases agree with TRBD1. Germline values: CDR1 SGHRS, CDR2 YFSETQ. V was pared by 0 bases and J by 3 bases, with 6 bases of the junction left unmatched. The CDR3 sequence is 15 residues long. Here the CDR3 DNA reads TGCGCCAGCAGCTTGGCGGGGACAGAAGTCTACGAGCAGTACTTC. This codes for CASSLAGTEVYEQYF.

This clone appeared once. The chain employs TRBV3-1 (or the pseudogene TRBV3-2) and TRBJ1-2; D might be TRBD1 (5 bases). The CDR3 spans 14 residues. The germline V gene has CDR1 LGHDT and CDR2 YNNKEL (reference sequence). The V and J ends lost 4 bases and 3 bases respectively, with 12 bases between them. CDR3 nucleotide sequence: TGTGCCAGCAGCCTTTCCACAGGACACTATGGCTACACCTTC. This encodes CASSLSTGHYGYTF.